What follows is one TCR beta chain and its context. This sample stems from a study of blood T cell repertoires in COVID-19. Across the whole study: Sample material is recorded as cDNA or gDNA derived from T cells, B-cell-depleted T cells, or PBMCs.

Measured with immunoSEQ multiplex PCR; TCRdb has only the in-frame clones, and not every one. Of fewer than 150,000 clones listed, approximately 84% were seen once; the top ten hold 9.5% to 15%. V shed 1 base and J shed 7 bases, with 13 bases lying between them. The CDR3 length is 15 residues. The germline V gene encodes CDR1 MNHNS and CDR2 SASEGT. Sequencing was carried out using peripheral blood. This chain joins TRBV6-1 and TRBJ1-4, with D maybe TRBD1 (6 bases). The sequence was obtained from a human donor in a cohort sampled during active COVID-19. The CDR3, as DNA: TGTGCCAGCAGTGAAGACCGGGGGGCTGGTGAAAAACTGTTTTTT. Translating gives CASSEDRGAGEKLFF.